These 4 T cell receptor beta chains were sequenced from one sample in a study of blood T cell repertoires in COVID-19. The data were produced by immunoSEQ multiplex PCR, yet TCRdb's version contains in-frame clones alone and is incomplete. Of some 130,000 clones in the sample, around nine tenths were seen once. Specimen: peripheral blood. The receptors originated from a man between 65 and 79 years old with active COVID-19.

The chain uses TRBV7-2 and TRBJ2-7, with 7 bases lining up with TRBD1. Germline assignment: CDR1 SGHTA and CDR2 FQGNSA. The V gene end was trimmed by 5 bases and the J gene end by 3 bases; junction bases not matched to a gene: 10. The CDR3 sequence is 15 residues long. The CDR3 coding sequence is TGTGCCAGCAGCCCTTCCGGGACAGATAGCTACGAGCAGTACTTC. It yields the protein CASSPSGTDSYEQYF.

This chain connects TRBV15 to TRBJ2-1, with D uncertain. The CDR3 loop spans 15 amino acids. Germline loops: CDR1 LNHNV, CDR2 YYDKDF (reference sequence). V was shortened by 6 bases and J by 0 bases, with 12 bases between the two germline ends. As DNA, the CDR3 is TGTGCCACCAGGCCCCGGGTGAGCTCCTACAATGAGCAGTTCTTC. As protein: CATRPRVSSYNEQFF.

This rearrangement joins TRBV28 to TRBJ2-2; maybe TRBD2 (5 bases). CDR3 length: 14 amino acids. CDR1 and CDR2 (germline): MDHEN, SYDVKM. Trimming took off 10 bases at V and 0 bases at J, with 12 bases between the two ends. The CDR3 coding sequence is TGTGCCACACTCTTGGACTCGAACACCGGGGAGCTGTTTTTT. It translates to CATLLDSNTGELFF.

This clone was counted once. The rearrangement links TRBV4-3 to TRBJ2-7; the D gene is possibly TRBD2 (6 bases). The CDR3 spans 11 residues. V was trimmed by 4 bases and J by 6 bases, leaving 7 bases between them. Per the germline V gene, CDR1 is LGHNA and CDR2 is YSLEER. The CDR3 bases are TGCGCCAGCAGCCGGGGAGGCGAGCAGTACTTC. Translation gives CASSRGGEQYF.